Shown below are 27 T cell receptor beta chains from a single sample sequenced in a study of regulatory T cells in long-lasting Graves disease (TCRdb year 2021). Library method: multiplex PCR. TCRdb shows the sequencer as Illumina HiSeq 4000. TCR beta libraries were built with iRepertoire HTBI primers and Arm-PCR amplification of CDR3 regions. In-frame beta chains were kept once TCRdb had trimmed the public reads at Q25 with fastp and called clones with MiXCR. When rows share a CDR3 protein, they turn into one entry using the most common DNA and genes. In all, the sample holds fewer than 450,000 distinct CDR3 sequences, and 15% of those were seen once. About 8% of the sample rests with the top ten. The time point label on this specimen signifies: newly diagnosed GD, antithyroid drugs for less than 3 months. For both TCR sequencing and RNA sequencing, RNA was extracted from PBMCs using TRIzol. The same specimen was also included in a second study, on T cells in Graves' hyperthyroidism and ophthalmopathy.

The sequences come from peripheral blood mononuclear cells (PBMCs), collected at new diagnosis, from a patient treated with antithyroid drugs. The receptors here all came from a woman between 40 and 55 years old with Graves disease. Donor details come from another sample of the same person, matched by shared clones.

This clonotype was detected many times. The CDR3 DNA reads TGTGCTAGTGGCCCCGGGACTAGCGGGTGGAATGAGCAGTTCTTC. Its protein product is CASGPGTSGWNEQFF. The chain carries TRBV12-5 and TRBJ2-1, with 12 bases lining up with TRBD2. The junction had 7 bases not matched to a gene; V was cut back by 6 bases and J by 7 bases. Germline V gene lookup returns CDR1 LGHNT and CDR2 FRNRAP. This CDR3 has 15 amino acids.

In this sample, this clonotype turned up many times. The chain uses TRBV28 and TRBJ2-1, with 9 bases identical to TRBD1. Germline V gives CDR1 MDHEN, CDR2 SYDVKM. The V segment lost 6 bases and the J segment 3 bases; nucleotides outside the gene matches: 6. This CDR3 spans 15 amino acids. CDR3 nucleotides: TGTGCCAGCAGACCACAGGGGGCGGTCTACAATGAGCAGTTCTTC. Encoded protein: CASRPQGAVYNEQFF. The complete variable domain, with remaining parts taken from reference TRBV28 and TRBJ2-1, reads DVKVTQSSRYLVKRTGEKVFLECVQDMDHENMFWYRQDPGLGLRLIYFSYDVKMKEKGDIPEGYSVSREKKERFSLILESASTNQTSMYLCASRPQGAVYNEQFFGPGTRLTVL.

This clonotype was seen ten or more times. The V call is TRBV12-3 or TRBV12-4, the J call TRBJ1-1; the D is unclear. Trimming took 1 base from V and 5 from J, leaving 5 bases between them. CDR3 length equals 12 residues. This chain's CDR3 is CASSLGATEAFF. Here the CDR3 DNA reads TGTGCCAGCAGTTTAGGGGCGACTGAAGCTTTCTTT.

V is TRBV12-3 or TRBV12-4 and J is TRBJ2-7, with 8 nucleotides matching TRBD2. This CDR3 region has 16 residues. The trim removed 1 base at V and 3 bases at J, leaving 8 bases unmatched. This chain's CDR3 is CASSLDTWTSRYEQYF. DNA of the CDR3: TGTGCCAGCAGTTTAGATACTTGGACTAGCCGCTACGAGCAGTACTTC.

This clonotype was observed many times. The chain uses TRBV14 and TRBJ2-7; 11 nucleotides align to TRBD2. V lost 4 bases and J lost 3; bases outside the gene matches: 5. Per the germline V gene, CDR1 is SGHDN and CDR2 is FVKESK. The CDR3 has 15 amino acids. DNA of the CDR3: TGTGCCAGCAGCCGGACTAGCGGGTTGTTCTACGAGCAGTACTTC. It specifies CASSRTSGLFYEQYF.

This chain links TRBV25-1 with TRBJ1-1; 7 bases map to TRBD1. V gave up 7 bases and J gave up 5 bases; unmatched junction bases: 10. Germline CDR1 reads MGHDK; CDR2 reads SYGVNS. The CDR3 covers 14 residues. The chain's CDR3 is CASTRTGVETEAFF. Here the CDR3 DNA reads TGTGCCAGCACCCGTACAGGGGTTGAGACTGAAGCTTTCTTT.

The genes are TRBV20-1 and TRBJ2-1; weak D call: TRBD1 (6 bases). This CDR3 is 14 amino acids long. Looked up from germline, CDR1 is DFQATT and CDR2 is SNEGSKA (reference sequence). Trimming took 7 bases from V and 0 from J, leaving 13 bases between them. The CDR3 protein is CSGKTGSSYNEQFF. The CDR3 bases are TGCAGTGGAAAAACAGGGAGCTCCTACAATGAGCAGTTCTTC.

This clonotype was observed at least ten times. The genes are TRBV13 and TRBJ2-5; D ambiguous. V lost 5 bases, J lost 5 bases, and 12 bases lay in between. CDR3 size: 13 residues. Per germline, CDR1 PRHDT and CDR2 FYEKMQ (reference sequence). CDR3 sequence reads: CASSPSIGETQYF. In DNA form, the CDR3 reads TGTGCCAGCAGCCCGAGTATAGGGGAGACCCAGTACTTC.

The CDR3 loop is CASSSHRDTVGEQYF. CDR3 DNA sequence: TGTGCCAGTAGTTCTCACAGGGATACGGTTGGAGAGCAGTACTTC. This chain uses TRBV19 with TRBJ2-7; maybe TRBD1 (6 bases). V was trimmed by 5 bases and J by 7 bases, leaving 21 bases between them. Germline V gives CDR1 LNHDA, CDR2 SQIVND (reference sequence). This CDR3 spans 15 amino acids.

For the CDR3, the DNA is TGTGCCAGCACTAACAGGGTAGGGGATTCACCCCTCCACTTT. It codes for CASTNRVGDSPLHF. This sequence joins TRBV12-3 or TRBV12-4 and TRBJ1-6; D is possibly TRBD1 (6 bases). The CDR3 runs 14 residues. V dropped 7 bases and J dropped 8 bases, with 15 bases sitting between them.

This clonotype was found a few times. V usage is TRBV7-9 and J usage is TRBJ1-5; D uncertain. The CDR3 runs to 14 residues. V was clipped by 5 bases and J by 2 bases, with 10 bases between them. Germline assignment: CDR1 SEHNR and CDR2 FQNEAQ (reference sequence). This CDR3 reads CASSKTGGNQPQHF. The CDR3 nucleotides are TGTGCCAGCAGCAAAACGGGAGGCAATCAGCCCCAGCATTTT.

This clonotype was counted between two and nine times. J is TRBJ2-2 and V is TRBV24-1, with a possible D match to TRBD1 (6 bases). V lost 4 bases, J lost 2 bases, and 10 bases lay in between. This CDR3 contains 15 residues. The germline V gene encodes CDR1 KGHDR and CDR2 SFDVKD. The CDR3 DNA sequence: TGTGCCACCAGTGACAAGGGACACAACACCGGGGAGCTGTTTTTT. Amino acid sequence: CATSDKGHNTGELFF.

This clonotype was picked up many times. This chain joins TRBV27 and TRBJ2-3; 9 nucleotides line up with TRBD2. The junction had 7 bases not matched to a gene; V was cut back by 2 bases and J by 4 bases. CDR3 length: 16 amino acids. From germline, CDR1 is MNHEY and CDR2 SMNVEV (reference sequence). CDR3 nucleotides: TGTGCCAGCAGTTTAGTGGCGGGAGGGCCGGCAGATACGCAGTATTTT. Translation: CASSLVAGGPADTQYF.

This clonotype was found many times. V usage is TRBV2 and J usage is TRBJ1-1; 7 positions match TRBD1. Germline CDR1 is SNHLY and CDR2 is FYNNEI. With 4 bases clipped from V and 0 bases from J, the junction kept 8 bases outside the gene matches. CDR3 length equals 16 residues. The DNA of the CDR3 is TGTGCCAGCAGTGTGGGGAGACAGGGCGTGAACACTGAAGCTTTCTTT. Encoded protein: CASSVGRQGVNTEAFF. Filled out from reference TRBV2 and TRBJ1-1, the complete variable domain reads EPEVTQTPSHQVTQMGQEVILRCVPISNHLYFYWYRQILGQKVEFLVSFYNNEISEKSEIFDDQFSVERPDGSNFTLKIRSTKLEDSAMYFCASSVGRQGVNTEAFFGQGTRLTVV.

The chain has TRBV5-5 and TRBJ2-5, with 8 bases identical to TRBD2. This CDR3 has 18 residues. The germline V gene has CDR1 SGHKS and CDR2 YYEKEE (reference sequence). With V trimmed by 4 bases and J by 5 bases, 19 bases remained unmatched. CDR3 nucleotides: TGTGCCAGCAGCCCGCTCCCAGGAGGACTAGCTCTCGGGGAGACCCAGTACTTC. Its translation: CASSPLPGGLALGETQYF.

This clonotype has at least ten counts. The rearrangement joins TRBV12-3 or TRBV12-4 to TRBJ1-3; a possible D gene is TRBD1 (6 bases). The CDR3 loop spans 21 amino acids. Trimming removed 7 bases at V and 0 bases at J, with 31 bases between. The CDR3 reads CASTPTGTLYRGGNSGNTIYF. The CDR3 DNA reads TGTGCCAGCACACCAACCGGGACACTATATCGAGGGGGGAACTCTGGAAACACCATATATTTT.

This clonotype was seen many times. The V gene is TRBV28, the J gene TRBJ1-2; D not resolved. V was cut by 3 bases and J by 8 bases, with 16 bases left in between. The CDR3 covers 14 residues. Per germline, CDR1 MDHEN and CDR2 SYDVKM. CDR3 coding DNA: TGTGCCAGCAGTTTCTCGGGATGGGAAGGAGGCTACACCTTC. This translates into CASSFSGWEGGYTF.

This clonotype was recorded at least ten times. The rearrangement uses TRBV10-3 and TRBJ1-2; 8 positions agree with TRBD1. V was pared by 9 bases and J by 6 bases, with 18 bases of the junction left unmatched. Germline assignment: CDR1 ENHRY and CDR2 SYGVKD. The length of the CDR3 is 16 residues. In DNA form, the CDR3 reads TGTGCCATTTCGGCCGTCGTATCCGGACAGGGCAATGGCTACACCTTC. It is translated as CAISAVVSGQGNGYTF.

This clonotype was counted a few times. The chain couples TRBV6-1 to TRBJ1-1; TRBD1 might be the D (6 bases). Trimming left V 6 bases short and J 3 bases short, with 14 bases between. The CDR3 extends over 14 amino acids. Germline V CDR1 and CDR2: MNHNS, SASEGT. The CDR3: CASRTDGGDTEAFF. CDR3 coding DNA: TGTGCCAGCAGAACCGACGGGGGCGACACTGAAGCTTTCTTT.

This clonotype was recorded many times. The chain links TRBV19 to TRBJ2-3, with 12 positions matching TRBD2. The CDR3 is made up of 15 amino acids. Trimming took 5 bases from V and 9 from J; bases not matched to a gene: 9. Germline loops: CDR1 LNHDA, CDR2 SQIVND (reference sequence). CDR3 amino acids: CASSPRLAGEGTQYF. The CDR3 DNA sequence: TGTGCCAGTAGTCCAAGACTAGCGGGAGAAGGGACGCAGTATTTT. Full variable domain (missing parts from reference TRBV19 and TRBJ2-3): DGGITQSPKYLFRKEGQNVTLSCEQNLNHDAMYWYRQDPGQGLRLIYYSQIVNDFQKGDIAEGYSVSREKKESFPLTVTSAQKNPTAFYLCASSPRLAGEGTQYFGPGTRLTVL.

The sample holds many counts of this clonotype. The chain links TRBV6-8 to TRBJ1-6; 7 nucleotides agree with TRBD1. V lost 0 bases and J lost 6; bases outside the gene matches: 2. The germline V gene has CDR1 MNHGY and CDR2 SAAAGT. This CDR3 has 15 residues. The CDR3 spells CASSYSTGPNSPLHF. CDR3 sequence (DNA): TGTGCCAGCAGTTACTCGACAGGGCCTAATTCACCCCTCCACTTT.

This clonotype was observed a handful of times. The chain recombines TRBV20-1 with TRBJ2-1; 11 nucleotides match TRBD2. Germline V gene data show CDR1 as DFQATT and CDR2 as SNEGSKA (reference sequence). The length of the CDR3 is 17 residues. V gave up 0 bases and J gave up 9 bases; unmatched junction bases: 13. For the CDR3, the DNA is TGCAGTGCTAGAGAGAGTAATAGCGGGAGGGGGCGGGTTGAGCAGTTCTTC. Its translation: CSARESNSGRGRVEQFF.

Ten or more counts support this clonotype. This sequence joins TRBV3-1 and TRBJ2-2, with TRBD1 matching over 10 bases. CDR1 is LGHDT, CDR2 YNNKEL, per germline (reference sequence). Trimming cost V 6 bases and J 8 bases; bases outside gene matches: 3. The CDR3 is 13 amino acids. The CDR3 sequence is CASRGTGEGELFF. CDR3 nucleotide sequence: TGTGCCAGCAGAGGGACAGGGGAAGGGGAGCTGTTTTTT.

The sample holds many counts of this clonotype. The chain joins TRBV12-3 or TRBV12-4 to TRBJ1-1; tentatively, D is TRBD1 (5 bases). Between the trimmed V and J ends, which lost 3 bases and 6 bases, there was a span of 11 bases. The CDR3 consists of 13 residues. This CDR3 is CASSLAGRAEAFF. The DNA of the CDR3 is TGTGCCAGCAGTTTGGCGGGGCGGGCTGAAGCTTTCTTT.

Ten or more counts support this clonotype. The CDR3 DNA is TGCAGTGCTAGATCGCAGGGGCTCCTCCTTGAACAGCCCCAGCATTTT. Translation: CSARSQGLLLEQPQHF. This sequence joins TRBV20-1 and TRBJ1-5; D perhaps matches TRBD1 (6 bases). V was shortened by 2 bases and J by 7 bases, with 21 bases between the two germline ends. The germline V gene has CDR1 DFQATT and CDR2 SNEGSKA (reference sequence). The CDR3 runs 16 residues.

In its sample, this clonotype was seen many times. DNA of the CDR3: TGTGCCAGCAGCATCCGGGACAGCGGCACAGATACGCAGTATTTT. This sequence encodes CASSIRDSGTDTQYF. The chain carries TRBV9 and TRBJ2-3, with TRBD1 matching over 7 bases. V dropped 4 bases and J dropped 1; count of bases not matched to a gene: 6. This CDR3 has 15 residues. Germline-derived CDR1 and CDR2 are SGDLS and YYNGEE.

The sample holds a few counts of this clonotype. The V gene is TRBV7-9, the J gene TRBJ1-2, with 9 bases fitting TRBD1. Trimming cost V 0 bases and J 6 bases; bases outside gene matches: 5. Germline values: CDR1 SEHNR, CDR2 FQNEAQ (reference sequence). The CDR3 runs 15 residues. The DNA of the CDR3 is TGTGCCAGCAGCTTAGCTCGACAGGGGGTTGATGGCTACACCTTC. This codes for CASSLARQGVDGYTF. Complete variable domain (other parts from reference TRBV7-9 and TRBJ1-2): DTGVSQNPRHKITKRGQNVTFRCDPISEHNRLYWYRQTLGQGPEFLTYFQNEAQLEKSRLLSDRFSAERPKGSFSTLEIQRTEQGDSAMYLCASSLARQGVDGYTFGSGTRLTVV.